The subject of this entry is one TCR beta chain. The data were obtained in a study of blood T cell repertoires in COVID-19. Study information: Samples taken during acute and convalescent COVID-19 were collected in the United States, Italy and Spain.

Clones were sequenced by immunoSEQ multiplex PCR, and TCRdb holds only the in-frame ones, with some missing. The sample includes around 290,000 clones, about 93% seen only once; the top ten take around 1.1%. With V trimmed by 10 bases and J by 8 bases, 9 bases remained unmatched. This CDR3 is built from 13 residues. Per the germline V gene, CDR1 is LNHDA and CDR2 is SQIVND (reference sequence). The chain joins TRBV19 to TRBJ1-2; 11 positions match TRBD1. Material for sequencing was PBMCs or T cells enriched from blood (not recorded which). This TCR derives from a woman aged 30 to 39 who had recovered from COVID-19. CDR3 nucleotide sequence: TGTGCCATATCGGACAGGGGGCTAGAAGGCTACACCTTC. The encoded protein is CAISDRGLEGYTF.